In its sample, the clone carrying this T cell receptor (beta chain) was seen many times. As yet, its antigen is unknown. This entry comes from a study of metastatic and nonmetastatic thyroid tumors. Study as a whole: Malignant thyroid and benign thyroid patients provided blood and tumor or nodule tissue whose repertoires were compared.

Study-wide results and caveats: Benign nodules reportedly had significantly lower TCR beta diversity than malignant thyroid tumors in blood and tumor.

Not a single patient had been given any form of treatment at any point before undergoing thyroid surgery. The CDR3 sequence is 17 residues long. Germline V lookup: CDR1 LGHNT, CDR2 FRNRAP. V was clipped by 1 base and J by 4 bases, with 20 bases between them. Per the original data handling: Variation in CDR3 across clinicopathological groups served as the basis for constructing a distant-metastasis classifier in papillary thyroid cancer. TCRdb re-clonotyped the PCR reads via MiXCR. These V and J calls are TCRdb output, not the study's own analysis. The table lists roughly 20,000 clones, about a third of them singletons, with around 30% in the top ten.

The V and J genes are TRBV12-5 and TRBJ2-7; D remains unclear. This sequence originates from a female donor with papillary thyroid cancer or a benign thyroid nodule (not recorded which). Some clones in this sample may be carry-over from other donors' samples. Sequencing was carried out using tumor tissue. The CDR3 nucleotides are TGTGCTAGTGGTTTGGCTATGTCAGGAGAGACCCTTTACGAGCAGTACTTC. Protein: CASGLAMSGETLYEQYF.